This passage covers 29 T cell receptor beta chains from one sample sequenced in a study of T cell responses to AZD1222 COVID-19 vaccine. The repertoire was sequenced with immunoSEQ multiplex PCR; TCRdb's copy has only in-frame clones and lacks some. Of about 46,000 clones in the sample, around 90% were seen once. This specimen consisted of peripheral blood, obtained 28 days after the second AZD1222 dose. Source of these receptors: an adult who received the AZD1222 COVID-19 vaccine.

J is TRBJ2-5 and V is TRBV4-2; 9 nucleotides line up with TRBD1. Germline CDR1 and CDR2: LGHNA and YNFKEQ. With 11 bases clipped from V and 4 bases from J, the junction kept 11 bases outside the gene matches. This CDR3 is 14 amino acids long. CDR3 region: CASGPRDRAETQYF. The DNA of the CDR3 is TGTGCCTCGGGGCCGCGGGACAGGGCAGAGACCCAGTACTTC.

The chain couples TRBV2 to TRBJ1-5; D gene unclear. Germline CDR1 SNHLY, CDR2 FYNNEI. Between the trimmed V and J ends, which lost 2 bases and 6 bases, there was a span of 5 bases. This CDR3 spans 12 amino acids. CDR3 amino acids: CASSEMAQPQHF. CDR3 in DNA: TGTGCCAGCAGTGAAATGGCTCAGCCCCAGCATTTT.

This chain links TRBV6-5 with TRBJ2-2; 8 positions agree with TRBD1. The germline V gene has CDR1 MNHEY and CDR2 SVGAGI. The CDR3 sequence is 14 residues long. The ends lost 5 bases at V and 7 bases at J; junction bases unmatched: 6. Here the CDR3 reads CASSPDRGSGELFF. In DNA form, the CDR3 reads TGTGCCAGCAGTCCAGACAGGGGTAGCGGGGAGCTGTTTTTT.

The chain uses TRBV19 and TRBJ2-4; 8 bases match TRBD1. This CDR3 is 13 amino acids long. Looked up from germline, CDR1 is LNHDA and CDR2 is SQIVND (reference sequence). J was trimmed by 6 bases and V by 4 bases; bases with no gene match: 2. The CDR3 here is CASSTQGANIQYF. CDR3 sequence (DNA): TGTGCCAGTAGTACGCAGGGGGCAAACATTCAGTACTTC.

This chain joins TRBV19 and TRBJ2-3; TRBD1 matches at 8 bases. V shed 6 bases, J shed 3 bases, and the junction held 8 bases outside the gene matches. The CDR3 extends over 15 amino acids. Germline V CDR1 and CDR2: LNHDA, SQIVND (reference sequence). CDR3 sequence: CASSPGQGRTDTQYF. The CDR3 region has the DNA TGTGCCAGTAGCCCCGGACAGGGAAGGACAGATACGCAGTATTTT.

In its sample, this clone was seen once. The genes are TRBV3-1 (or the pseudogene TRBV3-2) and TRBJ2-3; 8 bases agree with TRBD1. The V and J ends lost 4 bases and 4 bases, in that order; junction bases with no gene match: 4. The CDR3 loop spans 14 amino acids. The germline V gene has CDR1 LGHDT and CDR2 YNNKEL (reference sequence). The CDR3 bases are TGTGCCAGCAGCCCCCCGACAGGGGCAGATACGCAGTATTTT. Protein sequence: CASSPPTGADTQYF.

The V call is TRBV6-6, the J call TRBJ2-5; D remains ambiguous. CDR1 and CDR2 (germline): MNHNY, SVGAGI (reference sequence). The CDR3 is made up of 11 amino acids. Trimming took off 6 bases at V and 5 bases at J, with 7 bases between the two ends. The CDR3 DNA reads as TGTGCCAGCAGCCCATTTGAGACCCAGTACTTC. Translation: CASSPFETQYF.

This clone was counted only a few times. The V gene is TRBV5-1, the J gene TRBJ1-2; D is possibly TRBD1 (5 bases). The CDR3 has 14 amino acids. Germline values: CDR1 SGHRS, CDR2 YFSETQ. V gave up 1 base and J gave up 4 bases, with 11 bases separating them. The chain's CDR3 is CASSLLTDSYGYTF. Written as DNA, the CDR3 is TGCGCCAGCAGCTTGTTAACAGACAGCTATGGCTACACCTTC. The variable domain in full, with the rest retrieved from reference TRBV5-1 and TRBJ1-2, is KAGVTQTPRYLIKTRGQQVTLSCSPISGHRSVSWYQQTPGQGLQFLFEYFSETQRNKGNFPGRFSGRQFSNSRSEMNVSTLELGDSALYLCASSLLTDSYGYTFGSGTRLTVV.

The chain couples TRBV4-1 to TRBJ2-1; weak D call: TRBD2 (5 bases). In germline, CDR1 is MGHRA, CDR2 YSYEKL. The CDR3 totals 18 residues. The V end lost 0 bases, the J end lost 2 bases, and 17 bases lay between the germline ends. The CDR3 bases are TGCGCCAGCAGCCAAGACCGGCTAGCATCGGATCCCTACAATGAGCAGTTCTTC. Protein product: CASSQDRLASDPYNEQFF.

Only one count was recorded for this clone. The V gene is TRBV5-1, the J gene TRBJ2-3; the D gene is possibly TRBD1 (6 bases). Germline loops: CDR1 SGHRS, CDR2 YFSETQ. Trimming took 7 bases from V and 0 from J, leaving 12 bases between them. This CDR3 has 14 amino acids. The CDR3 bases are TGCGCCAGCTTCGGGACATCTAGCACAGATACGCAGTATTTT. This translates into CASFGTSSTDTQYF.

The CDR3 spells CASSSGTGPYGYTF. DNA of the CDR3: TGTGCCAGCAGCTCCGGGACAGGTCCATATGGCTACACCTTC. V is TRBV7-9 and J is TRBJ1-2; 8 positions agree with TRBD1. The trim removed 4 bases at V and 5 bases at J, leaving 6 bases unmatched. From germline, CDR1 is SEHNR and CDR2 FQNEAQ (reference sequence). There are 14 residues in the CDR3. Full variable domain (remainder filled in from reference TRBV7-9 and TRBJ1-2): DTGVSQNPRHKITKRGQNVTFRCDPISEHNRLYWYRQTLGQGPEFLTYFQNEAQLEKSRLLSDRFSAERPKGSFSTLEIQRTEQGDSAMYLCASSSGTGPYGYTFGSGTRLTVV.

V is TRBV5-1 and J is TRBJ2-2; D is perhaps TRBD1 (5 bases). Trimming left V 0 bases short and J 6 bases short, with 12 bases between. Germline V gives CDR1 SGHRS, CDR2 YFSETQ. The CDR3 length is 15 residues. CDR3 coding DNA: TGCGCCAGCAGCTTGGGATCCAGCAGGGCCGGGGAGCTGTTTTTT. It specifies CASSLGSSRAGELFF.

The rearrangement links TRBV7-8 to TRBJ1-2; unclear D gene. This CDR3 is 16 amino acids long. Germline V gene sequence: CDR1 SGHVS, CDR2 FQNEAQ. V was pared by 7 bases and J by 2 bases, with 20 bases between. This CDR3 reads CASTPTGLPRNYGYTF. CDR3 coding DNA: TGTGCCAGCACCCCCACTGGGCTACCTCGGAACTATGGCTACACCTTC.

For the CDR3, the DNA is TGTGCCAGCAGCCCTACGGGGTCCTACGAGCAGTACTTC. It encodes CASSPTGSYEQYF. The rearrangement uses TRBV3-1 (or the pseudogene TRBV3-2) and TRBJ2-7, with a tentative D call TRBD2 (5 bases). Germline V CDR1 and CDR2: LGHDT, YNNKEL (reference sequence). This CDR3 has 13 residues. V was trimmed by 4 bases and J by 1 base, leaving 8 bases between them.

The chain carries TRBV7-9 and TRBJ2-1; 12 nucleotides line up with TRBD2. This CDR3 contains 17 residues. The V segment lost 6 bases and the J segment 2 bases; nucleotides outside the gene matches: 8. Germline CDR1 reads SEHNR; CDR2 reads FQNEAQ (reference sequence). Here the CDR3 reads CASSFRTSGTPYNEQFF. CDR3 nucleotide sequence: TGTGCCAGCAGTTTCAGGACTAGCGGGACCCCCTACAATGAGCAGTTCTTC.

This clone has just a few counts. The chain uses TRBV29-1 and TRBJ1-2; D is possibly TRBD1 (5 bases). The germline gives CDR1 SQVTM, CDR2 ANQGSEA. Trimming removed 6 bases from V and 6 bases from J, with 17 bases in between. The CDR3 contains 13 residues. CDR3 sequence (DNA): TGCAGCGTCAGGAGGGACGTGAACAATGGCTACACCTTC. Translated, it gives CSVRRDVNNGYTF.

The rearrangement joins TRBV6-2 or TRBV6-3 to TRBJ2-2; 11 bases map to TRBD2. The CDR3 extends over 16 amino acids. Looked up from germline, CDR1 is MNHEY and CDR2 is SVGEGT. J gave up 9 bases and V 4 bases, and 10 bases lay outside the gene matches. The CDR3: CASSSSLTSGKRELFF. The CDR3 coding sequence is TGTGCCAGCAGTTCCTCGCTGACTAGCGGGAAACGGGAGCTGTTTTTT.

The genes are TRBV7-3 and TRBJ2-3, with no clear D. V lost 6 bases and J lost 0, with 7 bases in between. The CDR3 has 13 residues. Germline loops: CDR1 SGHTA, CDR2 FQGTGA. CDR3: CASRLDSTDTQYF. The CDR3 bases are TGTGCCAGCAGACTGGACAGCACAGATACGCAGTATTTT. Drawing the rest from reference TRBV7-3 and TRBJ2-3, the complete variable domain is GAGVSQTPSNKVTEKGKYVELRCDPISGHTALYWYRQSLGQGPEFLIYFQGTGAADDSGLPNDRFFAVRPEGSVSTLKIQRTERGDSAVYLCASRLDSTDTQYFGPGTRLTVL.

CDR3 nucleotide sequence: TGTGCCAGCAGTTTATACGGGGGTTCCCACGAGCAGTACTTC. Its translation is CASSLYGGSHEQYF. The rearrangement joins TRBV28 to TRBJ2-7, with D perhaps TRBD2 (6 bases). The CDR3 is 14 residues long. Looked up from germline, CDR1 is MDHEN and CDR2 is SYDVKM. Trimming pared 1 base from V and 5 bases from J, leaving 12 bases between.

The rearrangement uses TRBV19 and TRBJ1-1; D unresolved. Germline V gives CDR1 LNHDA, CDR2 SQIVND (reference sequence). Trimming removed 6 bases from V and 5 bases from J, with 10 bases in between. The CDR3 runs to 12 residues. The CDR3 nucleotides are TGTGCCAGTAGCATTGGTTGGACTGAAGCTTTCTTT. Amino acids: CASSIGWTEAFF. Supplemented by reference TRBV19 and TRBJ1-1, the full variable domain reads DGGITQSPKYLFRKEGQNVTLSCEQNLNHDAMYWYRQDPGQGLRLIYYSQIVNDFQKGDIAEGYSVSREKKESFPLTVTSAQKNPTAFYLCASSIGWTEAFFGQGTRLTVV.

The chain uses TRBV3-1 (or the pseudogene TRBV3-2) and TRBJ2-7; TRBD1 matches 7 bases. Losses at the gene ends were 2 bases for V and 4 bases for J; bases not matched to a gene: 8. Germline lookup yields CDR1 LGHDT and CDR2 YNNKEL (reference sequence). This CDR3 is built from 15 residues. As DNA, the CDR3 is TGTGCCAGCAGCCAATTCACCGGGACAGCTTACGAGCAGTACTTC. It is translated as CASSQFTGTAYEQYF.

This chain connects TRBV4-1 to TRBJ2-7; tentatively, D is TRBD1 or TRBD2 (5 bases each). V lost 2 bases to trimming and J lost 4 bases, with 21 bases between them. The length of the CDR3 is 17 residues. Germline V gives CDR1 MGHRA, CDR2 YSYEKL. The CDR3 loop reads CASSQSKYGGRTYEQYF. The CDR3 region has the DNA TGCGCCAGCAGCCAATCGAAATACGGAGGTCGGACATACGAGCAGTACTTC.

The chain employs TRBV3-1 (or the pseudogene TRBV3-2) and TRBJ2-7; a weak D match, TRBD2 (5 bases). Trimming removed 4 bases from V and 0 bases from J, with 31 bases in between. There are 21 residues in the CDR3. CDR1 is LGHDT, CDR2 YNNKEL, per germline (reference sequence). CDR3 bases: TGTGCCAGCAGCCCCCTAATTGAGGACGGGATCTTATCGAAGCCCTCCTACGAGCAGTACTTC. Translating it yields CASSPLIEDGILSKPSYEQYF.

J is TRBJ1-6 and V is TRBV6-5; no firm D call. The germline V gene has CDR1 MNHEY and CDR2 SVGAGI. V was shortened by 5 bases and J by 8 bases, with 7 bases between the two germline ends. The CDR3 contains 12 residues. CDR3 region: CASSNIDSPLHF. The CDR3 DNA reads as TGTGCCAGCAGTAATATAGATTCACCCCTCCACTTT.

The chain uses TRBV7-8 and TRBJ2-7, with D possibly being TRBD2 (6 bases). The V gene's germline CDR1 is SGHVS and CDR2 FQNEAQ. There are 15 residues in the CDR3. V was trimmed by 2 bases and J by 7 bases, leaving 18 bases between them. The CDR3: CASSLRRERGREQYF. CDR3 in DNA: TGTGCCAGCAGCTTAAGACGGGAGAGGGGCAGGGAGCAGTACTTC.

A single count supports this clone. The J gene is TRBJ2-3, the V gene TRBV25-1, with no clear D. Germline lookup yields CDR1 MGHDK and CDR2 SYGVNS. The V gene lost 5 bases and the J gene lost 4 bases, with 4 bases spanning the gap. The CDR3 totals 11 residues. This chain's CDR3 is CASSSADTQYF. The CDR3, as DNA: TGTGCCAGCAGTTCTGCAGATACGCAGTATTTT.

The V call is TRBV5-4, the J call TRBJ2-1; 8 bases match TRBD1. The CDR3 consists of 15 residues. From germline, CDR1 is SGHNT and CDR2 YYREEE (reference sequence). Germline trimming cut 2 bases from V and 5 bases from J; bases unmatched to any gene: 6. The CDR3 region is CASSLRDRRDNEQFF. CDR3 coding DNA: TGTGCCAGCAGCTTACGGGACAGGCGTGACAATGAGCAGTTCTTC.

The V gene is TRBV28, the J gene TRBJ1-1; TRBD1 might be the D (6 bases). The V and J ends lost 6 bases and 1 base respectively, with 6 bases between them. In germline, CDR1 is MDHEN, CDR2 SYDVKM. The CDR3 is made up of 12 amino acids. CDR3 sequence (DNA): TGTGCCAGCAGGGGGGCGAACACTGAAGCTTTCTTT. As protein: CASRGANTEAFF.

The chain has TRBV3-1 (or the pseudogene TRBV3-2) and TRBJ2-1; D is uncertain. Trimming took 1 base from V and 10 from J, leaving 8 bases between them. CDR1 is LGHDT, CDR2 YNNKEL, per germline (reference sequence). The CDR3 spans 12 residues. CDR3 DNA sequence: TGTGCCAGCAGCCAAGTTGGGATAGAGCAGTTCTTC. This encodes CASSQVGIEQFF.